The text below deals with one TCR beta chain. Its antigen is still unknown. Germline values: CDR1 SEHNR, CDR2 FQNEAQ (reference sequence). This CDR3 has 17 residues. After removal of 5 bases from V and 7 bases from J, the junction contained 12 bases not matched to a gene. RNA was extracted with the RNeasy kit, and a quantity of 0.5 to 1 ug was reverse transcribed using random hexamers. TCR beta CDR3 was amplified by immunoSEQ covering 54 Vbeta and 13 Jbeta. MiXCR, run by TCRdb on the immunoSEQ multiplex PCR reads, gives a single entry per CDR3 protein. The sample holds around 200,000 distinct CDR3 sequences; 85% to 95% are singletons and the top ten take approximately 0.099%. The data are from a study of CD8 T cells in Susac syndrome. Whole-study findings and limits: CD4+ T cell repertoires in Susac syndrome exhibited no evidence of clonal expansion.

All included Susac syndrome patients satisfied recently defined diagnostic criteria for definite or probable disease. The TEMRA cells underwent FACS enrichment, while the CD8+ and CD4+ T cells underwent negative isolation. The sequence was collected from a human donor with Susac syndrome. The genes are TRBV7-9 and TRBJ2-1; 12 bases match TRBD2. The specimen sequenced was CD4+ T cells from PBMCs. The CDR3: CASSLTSRTSGNNEQFF. As DNA, the CDR3 is TGTGCCAGCAGCCTAACTTCCAGGACTAGCGGGAATAATGAGCAGTTCTTC.